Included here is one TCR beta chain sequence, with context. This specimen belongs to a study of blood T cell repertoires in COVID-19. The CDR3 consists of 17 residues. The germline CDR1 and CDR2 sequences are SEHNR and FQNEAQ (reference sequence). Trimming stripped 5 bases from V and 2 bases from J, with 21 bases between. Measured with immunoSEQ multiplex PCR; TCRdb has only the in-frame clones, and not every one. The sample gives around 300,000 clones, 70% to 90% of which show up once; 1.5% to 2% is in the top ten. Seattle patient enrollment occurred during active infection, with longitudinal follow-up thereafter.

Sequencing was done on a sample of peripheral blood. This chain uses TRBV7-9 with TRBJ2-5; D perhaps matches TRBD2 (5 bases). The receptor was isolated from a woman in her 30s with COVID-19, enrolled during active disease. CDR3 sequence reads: CASSPARPGYLQETQYF. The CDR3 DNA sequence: TGTGCCAGCAGCCCCGCCCGCCCGGGGTATCTTCAAGAGACCCAGTACTTC.